The 29 T cell receptor beta chains below all came from one sample that was sequenced in a study of T cell responses to AZD1222 COVID-19 vaccine. The repertoire was sequenced with immunoSEQ multiplex PCR; TCRdb's copy has only in-frame clones and lacks some. The sample lists about 180,000 clones; 85% to 95% were seen once. Specimen: peripheral blood, collected 28 days after the second dose of the MenACWY control vaccine. The origin of the receptors is an adult who received the MenACWY meningococcal vaccine as a control.

This sequence joins TRBV4-2 and TRBJ2-1; D remains ambiguous. Germline V lookup: CDR1 LGHNA, CDR2 YNFKEQ. This CDR3 has 15 amino acids. The V gene lost 0 bases and the J gene lost 7 bases, with 13 bases spanning the gap. CDR3 sequence: CASSQEVRLVNEQFF. Here the CDR3 DNA reads TGTGCCAGCAGCCAAGAGGTCCGGCTAGTTAATGAGCAGTTCTTC.

J is TRBJ1-4 and V is TRBV3-1 (or the pseudogene TRBV3-2); possible D gene TRBD1, 5 bases. V lost 0 bases to trimming and J lost 7 bases, with 15 bases between them. The germline V gene encodes CDR1 LGHDT and CDR2 YNNKEL (reference sequence). There are 16 residues in the CDR3. CDR3 bases: TGTGCCAGCAGCCAAGATTCGGCCAGGGCAGTTGAAAAACTGTTTTTT. Translation gives CASSQDSARAVEKLFF.

V and J are TRBV7-2 and TRBJ1-5; D possibly corresponds to TRBD1 (6 bases). V was cut by 5 bases and J by 1 base, with 12 bases left in between. Germline V gene sequence: CDR1 SGHTA, CDR2 FQGNSA. The CDR3 extends over 15 amino acids. The CDR3 is CASSLIQGSNQPQHF. The CDR3 nucleotides read TGTGCCAGCAGCCTTATACAGGGAAGCAATCAGCCCCAGCATTTT. The full variable domain, its missing parts supplied by reference TRBV7-2 and TRBJ1-5, is GAGVSQSPSNKVTEKGKDVELRCDPISGHTALYWYRQSLGQGLEFLIYFQGNSAPDKSGLPSDRFSAERTGGSVSTLTIQRTQQEDSAVYLCASSLIQGSNQPQHFGDGTRLSIL.

The genes are TRBV30 and TRBJ1-5; tentative D call: TRBD1 (6 bases). Trimming pared 5 bases from V and 0 bases from J, leaving 11 bases between. Germline V CDR1 and CDR2: GTSNPN, SVGIG (reference sequence). The CDR3 extends over 14 amino acids. The CDR3 region has the DNA TGTGCCTGGTCCCGGGGACATAGCAATCAGCCCCAGCATTTT. Protein product: CAWSRGHSNQPQHF.

The chain is built from TRBV12-3 or TRBV12-4 and TRBJ1-1; 7 bases line up with TRBD1. The CDR3 consists of 13 residues. J gave up 5 bases and V 6 bases, and 6 bases lay outside the gene matches. The CDR3 DNA is TGTGCCAGCAGCACAGACAGGGTTACTGAAGCTTTCTTT. It yields the protein CASSTDRVTEAFF.

The genes are TRBV7-3 and TRBJ2-3; TRBD2 agrees at 16 bases. The V segment lost 3 bases and the J segment 5 bases; nucleotides outside the gene matches: 11. CDR1 SGHTA and CDR2 FQGTGA come from the germline V gene. This CDR3 spans 19 amino acids. CDR3 sequence reads: CASSLAAGLAGGRIDTQYF. The CDR3 DNA reads as TGTGCCAGCAGCTTGGCCGCGGGACTAGCGGGGGGGCGAATAGATACGCAGTATTTT.

The chain is built from TRBV5-1 and TRBJ2-7; the match to TRBD1 covers 7 bases. Trimming took 5 bases from V and 3 from J; bases not matched to a gene: 11. The CDR3 spans 15 residues. Germline V gives CDR1 SGHRS, CDR2 YFSETQ. The chain's CDR3 is CASRWDSPVVYEQYF. CDR3 nucleotide sequence: TGCGCCAGCAGATGGGACAGTCCAGTAGTCTACGAGCAGTACTTC.

The chain carries TRBV7-9 and TRBJ2-1, with TRBD2 matching 10 bases. CDR1 is SEHNR and CDR2 is FQNEAQ in the germline V gene (reference sequence). The CDR3 runs to 17 residues. After removal of 3 bases from V and 4 bases from J, the junction contained 9 bases not matched to a gene. The DNA for the CDR3 is TGTGCCAGCAGCTTTGGACTAGCGGTGATTTCTTACAATGAGCAGTTCTTC. This sequence encodes CASSFGLAVISYNEQFF.

The chain links TRBV5-4 to TRBJ1-2; D unresolved. Germline V gene sequence: CDR1 SGHNT, CDR2 YYREEE (reference sequence). Trimming took off 2 bases at V and 7 bases at J, with 18 bases between the two ends. This CDR3 has 15 amino acids. The CDR3 region has the DNA TGTGCCAGCAGCTTCGACAAGGGTGGTTTATCTGGCTACACCTTC. Protein product: CASSFDKGGLSGYTF.

The chain employs TRBV15 and TRBJ1-2; no firm D call. Germline V CDR1 and CDR2: LNHNV, YYDKDF (reference sequence). Trimming stripped 5 bases from V and 1 base from J, with 8 bases between. CDR3 length: 13 amino acids. Here the CDR3 DNA reads TGTGCCACCAGCGCCGAACATAACTATGGCTACACCTTC. Its protein product is CATSAEHNYGYTF.

The V gene is TRBV18, the J gene TRBJ1-2, with 9 bases fitting TRBD1. The CDR3 spans 15 residues. The V and J ends lost 1 base and 6 bases, in that order; junction bases with no gene match: 6. Germline V gene sequence: CDR1 KGHSH, CDR2 LQKENI. The CDR3 here is CASSPLPTGGDGYTF. In DNA, the CDR3 is TGTGCCAGCTCACCACTCCCGACAGGGGGTGATGGCTACACCTTC.

The V and J genes are TRBV14 and TRBJ2-3; 9 positions match TRBD1. Losses at the gene ends were 4 bases for V and 5 bases for J; bases not matched to a gene: 4. CDR1 SGHDN and CDR2 FVKESK come from the germline V gene. There are 14 residues in the CDR3. The CDR3 DNA is TGTGCCAGCAGCCGGGACAGGGTTGGAGATACGCAGTATTTT. Translating gives CASSRDRVGDTQYF. The full variable domain, completed using reference TRBV14 and TRBJ2-3, is EAGVTQFPSHSVIEKGQTVTLRCDPISGHDNLYWYRRVMGKEIKFLLHFVKESKQDESGMPNNRFLAERTGGTYSTLKVQPAELEDSGVYFCASSRDRVGDTQYFGPGTRLTVL.

The chain uses TRBV5-1 and TRBJ2-7; D is unclear. Germline CDR1 is SGHRS and CDR2 is YFSETQ. The length of the CDR3 is 14 residues. The V end was cut by 2 bases, the J end by 5 bases, with 14 bases between. As DNA, the CDR3 is TGCGCCAGCAGCTTAGCCCCGAATCCAAACGAGCAGTACTTC. This codes for CASSLAPNPNEQYF. Complete variable domain (other parts from reference TRBV5-1 and TRBJ2-7): KAGVTQTPRYLIKTRGQQVTLSCSPISGHRSVSWYQQTPGQGLQFLFEYFSETQRNKGNFPGRFSGRQFSNSRSEMNVSTLELGDSALYLCASSLAPNPNEQYFGPGTRLTVT.

V gene TRBV19 combines with J gene TRBJ1-4; D unclear. V shed 5 bases and J shed 3 bases, with 13 bases lying between them. This CDR3 has 15 amino acids. Germline CDR1 LNHDA, CDR2 SQIVND (reference sequence). The CDR3 DNA sequence: TGTGCCAGTAGTCCCCAGGCAGGCCCTAATGAAAAACTGTTTTTT. It is translated as CASSPQAGPNEKLFF.

This sequence joins TRBV7-2 and TRBJ2-3; the D gene is possibly TRBD1 (5 bases). CDR1 is SGHTA and CDR2 is FQGNSA in the germline V gene. The CDR3 has 14 amino acids. The V gene lost 5 bases and the J gene lost 0 bases, with 9 bases spanning the gap. The CDR3 region has the DNA TGTGCCAGCAGCCTGAGACAGAGCACAGATACGCAGTATTTT. This codes for CASSLRQSTDTQYF.

The chain joins TRBV4-3 to TRBJ1-5, with D uncertain. V was cut by 2 bases and J by 2 bases, with 7 bases left in between. Germline V lookup: CDR1 LGHNA, CDR2 YSLEER. The CDR3 loop spans 14 amino acids. The CDR3 sequence: CASSQNRGNQPQHF. The CDR3 DNA is TGCGCCAGCAGCCAAAACAGAGGCAATCAGCCCCAGCATTTT.

The V gene is TRBV18, the J gene TRBJ2-7, with 8 positions matching TRBD2. The trim removed 4 bases at V and 0 bases at J, leaving 2 bases unmatched. Germline lookup yields CDR1 KGHSH and CDR2 LQKENI. There are 14 residues in the CDR3. The CDR3 nucleotides are TGTGCCAGCTCACGGGGACTAGACTCCTACGAGCAGTACTTC. Amino acid sequence: CASSRGLDSYEQYF.

The V call is TRBV10-3, the J call TRBJ1-3; no clear D gene. Trimming shortened V by 0 bases and J by 0 bases, and 9 bases separated the two germline ends. Germline loops: CDR1 ENHRY, CDR2 SYGVKD. The CDR3 is made up of 16 amino acids. CDR3 protein: CAISESGRHSGNTIYF. The CDR3 DNA sequence: TGTGCCATCAGTGAGTCGGGGAGGCACTCTGGAAACACCATATATTTT.

DNA of the CDR3: TGTGCCAGCTCACCACTACAACCCTACGAGCAGTACTTC. Translation: CASSPLQPYEQYF. The chain employs TRBV18 and TRBJ2-7; D call uncertain. Trimming removed 1 base from V and 2 bases from J, with 6 bases in between. Per germline, CDR1 KGHSH and CDR2 LQKENI. The CDR3 length is 13 residues. Drawing the rest from reference TRBV18 and TRBJ2-7, the complete variable domain is NAGVMQNPRHLVRRRGQEARLRCSPMKGHSHVYWYRQLPEEGLKFMVYLQKENIIDESGMPKERFSAEFPKEGPSILRIQQVVRGDSAAYFCASSPLQPYEQYFGPGTRLTVT.

V usage is TRBV14 and J usage is TRBJ2-4; 11 nucleotides line up with TRBD1. Losses at the gene ends were 5 bases for V and 7 bases for J; bases not matched to a gene: 7. CDR3 length: 15 residues. CDR1 SGHDN and CDR2 FVKESK come from the germline V gene. The CDR3 sequence: CASSSTGTGGNIQYF. For the CDR3, the DNA is TGTGCCAGCAGCTCAACCGGGACAGGGGGTAACATTCAGTACTTC.

This chain uses TRBV5-4 with TRBJ2-5; the match to TRBD2 covers 14 bases. Looked up from germline, CDR1 is SGHNT and CDR2 is YYREEE (reference sequence). With 4 bases clipped from V and 1 base from J, the junction kept 6 bases outside the gene matches. The CDR3 is 17 amino acids. The CDR3, as DNA: TGTGCCAGCAGCGTGGGACTAGCGGGGGCCACCCAAGAGACCCAGTACTTC. Protein sequence: CASSVGLAGATQETQYF. The whole variable domain, filled in from reference TRBV5-4 and TRBJ2-5, reads ETGVTQSPTHLIKTRGQQVTLRCSSQSGHNTVSWYQQALGQGPQFIFQYYREEENGRGNFPPRFSGLQFPNYSSELNVNALELDDSALYLCASSVGLAGATQETQYFGPGTRLLVL.

The J gene is TRBJ2-1, the V gene TRBV27, with 7 bases fitting TRBD1. CDR1 is MNHEY and CDR2 is SMNVEV in the germline V gene (reference sequence). The CDR3 spans 15 residues. V lost 3 bases, J lost 0 bases, and 2 bases stayed unmatched. The CDR3, as DNA: TGTGCCAGCAGTTTCGACAGGGACTCCTACAATGAGCAGTTCTTC. The encoded protein is CASSFDRDSYNEQFF.

This sequence joins TRBV21-1 and TRBJ1-2. TRBV21-1 represents a pseudogene. The CDR3 totals 15 residues. The CDR3 DNA sequence: TGTGCCAGCAGCAAACAGGGAGGCAGGCACTATGGCTACACCTTC. Residues: CASSKQGGRHYGYTF.

On this clone: Different DNA sequences within this sample yield the same CDR3. J is TRBJ1-6 and V is TRBV30, with 9 bases fitting TRBD1. Trimming took 0 bases from V and 7 from J; bases not matched to a gene: 1. The CDR3 has 14 residues. CDR1 and CDR2 (germline): GTSNPN, SVGIG (reference sequence). The CDR3 spells CAWSVGTGNSPLHF. CDR3 DNA sequence: TGTGCCTGGAGTGTGGGGACAGGGAATTCACCCCTCCACTTT.

The chain recombines TRBV19 with TRBJ2-1, with unresolved D. The V end was cut by 4 bases, the J end by 6 bases, with 7 bases between. The CDR3 runs 12 residues. Germline lookup yields CDR1 LNHDA and CDR2 SQIVND (reference sequence). CDR3 DNA: TGTGCCAGTAGTACCCTAGTCAATGAGCAGTTCTTC. Its protein product is CASSTLVNEQFF.

The table lists this clone with a few counts. The chain has TRBV7-9 and TRBJ1-2; 7 bases agree with TRBD1. Germline loops: CDR1 SEHNR, CDR2 FQNEAQ (reference sequence). The CDR3 consists of 15 residues. Trimming at V came to 5 bases and at J to 8 bases, leaving 14 bases not matched to a gene. CDR3 in amino acids: CASSALVEGAGGYTF. CDR3 DNA sequence: TGTGCCAGCAGCGCCCTAGTGGAGGGGGCGGGAGGCTACACCTTC.

V gene TRBV5-1 combines with J gene TRBJ2-1; possible D gene TRBD1, 6 bases. CDR3 length: 14 residues. V was clipped by 6 bases and J by 2 bases, with 12 bases between them. Germline CDR1 reads SGHRS; CDR2 reads YFSETQ. For the CDR3, the DNA is TGCGCCAGCACCCGGGACATTGCCTACAATGAGCAGTTCTTC. Translating it yields CASTRDIAYNEQFF.

The count of this clone is one. The rearrangement links TRBV4-2 to TRBJ1-6; perhaps TRBD1 as D (5 bases). The CDR3 runs 15 residues. Germline V lookup: CDR1 LGHNA, CDR2 YNFKEQ. V lost 3 bases and J 7 bases, leaving 13 bases between the germline ends. The CDR3 loop reads CASSHLDGGNSPLHF. Here the CDR3 DNA reads TGTGCCAGCAGCCACCTAGACGGGGGGAATTCACCCCTCCACTTT.

V and J are TRBV5-1 and TRBJ1-2, with TRBD1 identical over 8 bases. Unmatched junction bases numbered 8, after V lost 4 bases and J lost 6 bases. This CDR3 comprises 14 residues. Germline loops: CDR1 SGHRS, CDR2 YFSETQ. CDR3 protein: CASSPTTGEDGYTF. The CDR3 DNA reads as TGCGCCAGCAGCCCTACGACAGGGGAAGATGGCTACACCTTC.